The present entry profiles one T cell receptor beta chain with its context. Its antigen specificity is not known. Base qualities are not recorded, but no much larger clone differs from it by a single base. The data were taken from a study of cytomegalovirus exposure and HLA in healthy donors (dated by TCRdb to 2015 to 2018). Regarding the research as a whole: According to an earlier analysis of several hundred of the donors, about 179 million T cells yielded roughly 100 million unique TCR beta sequences and less than 300 Gb of sequence data. An early release that covered around 590 HLA-typed donors contained around 300 gigabases of sequencing data and tens of millions of unique TCR sequences. About 5 DR-DQ haplotypes were handled as single units for association and clustering, since linkage in the cohort was strong. A later genetic analysis took genome-wide SNP genotypes for about 55% of the 666 donors and used that subset as a discovery cohort. HLA typing included class I and class II loci at four-digit resolution. Alongside the repertoire data, information on donor age, sex, ethnicity and CMV serostatus was compiled. Among 350 to 400 genotyped donors of the cohort, an average of approximately 250,000 unique TCR beta nucleotide sequences were sequenced per donor, roughly 18% of them non-productive. A separate validation cohort of about 110 different subjects was used in addition to the 666-subject first cohort. To predict cytomegalovirus infection status, the study brought together high-throughput TCR immunosequencing, statistical association of individual TCRs with disease status, and machine learning. An earlier analysis of approximately 630 of the donors applied high-throughput TCR beta sequencing to assess whether each TCR beta V gene segment acted as functional or pseudogenic. To study patterns of TCR occurrence, a later analysis re-analyzed previously published TCR beta repertoires from under 750 donors and added high-resolution HLA genotyping. The number of typed donors differed by locus: about 629-630 for A, B, C, DRB1 and DQB1; 522 for DQA1; approximately 610 for DPA1; and approximately 450 for DPB1. Of the approximately 400 genotyped donors, approximately 83% fell in the genetic ancestry cluster associated with self-reported Caucasian donors. All discovery cohort repertoires had been generated using a single sequencing platform. The study aimed to test whether cataloging public T cell receptors could reveal signatures of past pathogen exposure. The study profiled the T cell repertoires of hundreds of subjects by immunosequencing and related them to cytomegalovirus serostatus. Rather than drawing on any new phenotypic data, the later analysis identified candidate immune exposures from TCR beta sequences and the way those sequences occurred across donors. The paper as a whole reports these results and caveats: The study gave a list of 150 to 200 TCR beta chains associated with cytomegalovirus. Sequencing depth was assumed to be roughly uniform across donors in the presence/absence analyses, though that assumption may not hold. The authors suggested that the approach could potentially be generalized to other disease states and immunological phenotypes. The classifier was reported to diagnose cytomegalovirus status with high specificity and sensitivity in both the original cohort and the validation cohort. Correlated functional status among segregating V segments might be attributable to linkage disequilibrium, but an unknown experimental factor could not be ruled out. According to a later analysis, most CMV-associated TCR beta chains appeared to be HLA-restricted, and the HLA associations seemed to be driven largely by CMV exposure. A later analysis associated about 17,000 TCR beta sequences with specific HLA alleles at a false discovery rate of 0.05. HLA typing was unavailable for some donors at each locus, so association tests used only the typed subset. A cluster of highly shared sequence variants was judged likely to represent a technical artifact of the sequencing pipeline. When HLA alleles, especially DR and DQ, strongly co-occurred, attributing TCR associations to individual alleles was difficult. Because the 87-base-pair reads could not distinguish some IMGT-functional V segments, including TRBV6-2 and TRBV6-3, those segments were excluded. Only TCR beta chains were sequenced in this cohort, and the absence of alpha or paired-chain data limited detectable features. A further reported finding was that TCR beta sequences accurately predicted the HLA-A and HLA-B alleles for most subjects in the first cohort. While some public TCRs were present in many individuals, most TCR sequences turned up only very rarely across donors. In a later analysis, several top co-occurrence clusters were reported to appear linked to parvovirus B19, influenza, CMV and Epstein-Barr virus. According to a later genetic analysis, donors in an Asian-associated ancestry cluster had fewer N-insertions in productive TCRs than the roughly 700-donor mean. According to a later analysis, TCR association rates differed among HLA loci, with DRB1 alleles showing the most associated TCRs and HLA-C alleles showing the fewest. A later analysis found that HLA-associated TCR beta chains were more clonally expanded and had lower generation probabilities than equally common non-associated chains. V-gene and J-gene trimming of TCR beta chains was associated with a missense DCLRE1C variant in a later genetic analysis, and the association was replicated in an independent cohort. An earlier analysis of 587 of the donors showed that most TCR beta V segments appeared in productive rearrangements either about 87% or about 30% of the time, which broadly matched IMGT annotations. The only immune exposure information available for the cohort was CMV serostatus. Around 16 rarely observed V segments, including chromosome 9 orphons, were excluded from the earlier analysis of a few hundred of the donors because counts were too low. A few of the identified cytomegalovirus-associated TCR beta chains were confirmed in vitro to be specific for cytomegalovirus antigens.

The cohort consisted of 650 to 700 healthy bone marrow donors. All cohort members were sampled while nominally healthy, although unrecorded immune exposures were likely present. The donor was CMV seronegative and belonged to the group of 380 or so seronegative cohort members. A peripheral blood sample was collected from each donor, and TCR beta sequencing was performed on peripheral blood mononuclear cells. The Qiagen DNeasy Blood Extraction Kit was used to extract genomic DNA from the blood cell samples. Libraries were prepared through the immunoSEQ multiplex PCR assay. The multiplex PCR relied on a mix of 60 forward primers for TCR Vbeta segments and 13 reverse primers for TCR Jbeta segments. A multiplex PCR assay on genomic DNA amplified the CDR3 region of rearranged TCR beta genes. The Illumina HiSeq System was used to sequence the amplified TCR beta libraries as 87-base-pair reads. Processing in the source paper ran as follows. A later analysis tallied around 87 million unique TCR beta chains across the 610 or so repertoires, and about 10 million of those chains were shared by two or more donors. Raw reads were error-corrected and collapsed into unique sequences with a nearest-neighbor algorithm that merged closely related sequences to remove PCR and sequencing errors. To assign V, D and J gene segments, CDR3 sequences were aligned to IMGT reference sequences. Each retained sequence needed at least a six-nucleotide match to both a V gene segment and a J gene segment. A rearrangement counted as productive if the CDR3 had no stop codons and remained in frame with V and J, and every other rearrangement counted as non-productive. Following IMGT convention, CDR3 was defined as the stretch from the second conserved V-encoded cysteine up to the conserved J-encoded phenylalanine. The earlier analysis of fewer than 700 of the donors excluded sequences that lacked an unambiguous match to a single V gene segment. An earlier analysis of 450 to 650 of the donors called V segments functional above 56.7% productive rearrangements and segregating when the between-donor standard deviation exceeded 5%. To diagnose cytomegalovirus status from the catalog of TCR beta chain sequences, a statistical classification framework was built. In a later analysis, TCR nucleotide sequences were compared against IMGT/GENE-DB human TR gene sequences so that V and J genes could be assigned. Using the TCRdist pipeline, a later analysis assigned CDR3 sequences along with most-parsimonious VDJ recombination scenarios. A later analysis defined each TCR beta chain by its CDR3 amino acid sequence plus V-gene family, and excluded reads lacking a unique V-gene family. In a later analysis, several hundred highly shared, low-generation-probability nucleotide sequences were removed to address suspected cross-contamination and a sequencing artifact. In a later analysis, a clonal expansion index was calculated for each public chain from normalized within-repertoire ranks of inferred template counts. A later analysis computed generation probabilities with a VDJ recombination model fitted to out-of-frame rearrangements, and checked the results against IGoR. A later analysis scored TCR-TCR, TCR-HLA and TCR-CMV co-occurrence with hypergeometric tests, applying a repertoire-size bias correction to TCR pairs. False discovery rates were estimated in a later analysis by permuting HLA or CMV assignments 20 times. In a later analysis, co-occurring TCRs were grouped with DBSCAN, and TCRdist sequence similarity was added when clustering was performed within HLA-allele-positive subsets. Co-occurrence clustering excluded repertoires with fewer than 30,000 or more than 120,000 public chains, plus five with anomalous nucleotide sharing. Imported from immuneACCESS, the table was reduced by TCRdb to in-frame sequences with V and J called. These copies leave out some clones; in studies compared against another copy, an unresolved V gene accounts for under half, and the cause of the remainder is not known. From that table come the V and J calls and clone size; the DNA was used to work out D and trimming. The sample includes about 98,000 clones, with more than 60% observed a single time. Under 2.5% of the sample comes from the top ten.

The germline ends are 11 bases apart after V is trimmed by 6 bases and J by 4 bases. The CDR3, cysteine through phenylalanine, is 13 amino acids long. Of all the DNA, just the CDR3 is kept, 39 bases in frame from base 1. CDR1 MDHEN and CDR2 SYDVKM are derived from the germline V gene. The sequenced sample was PBMCs. The origin of this receptor is a man between 45 and 60 years old in good health and CMV-seronegative. The chain is assembled from TRBV28 and TRBJ2-3; the D region possibly corresponds to TRBD2 (6 bases align). The CDR3 in this case is CASRTTSPDTQYF. The DNA reads TGTGCCAGCAGGACGACTAGTCCAGATACGCAGTATTTT.